Only a few counts were recorded for the clone carrying this TCR beta chain. Its matching antigen is unknown. PCR primers comprised 60 Vbeta and 13 Jbeta primers. Only in-frame clones appear in the TCRdb table, and some are missing; sequencing was by immunoSEQ multiplex PCR. The table has more than 55,000 clones, roughly 80% seen once; the top ten hold nearly 4%. This sample was included in a study of cytomegalovirus exposure and HLA in healthy donors. Overall study findings and caveats: As a later analysis showed, a missense DCLRE1C variant was linked to trimming of TCR beta V- and J-genes.

This TCR was recovered from a woman in her thirties or forties in good health and CMV-seronegative. The sequencing sample was made of PBMCs.

This chain's CDR3 is CASSEMGTSANEQFF. The CDR3 DNA is TGTGCCAGCAGTGAAATGGGGACTAGCGCCAATGAGCAGTTCTTC. The chain is built from TRBV6-1 and TRBJ2-1, with 10 bases lining up with TRBD2. This CDR3 spans 15 amino acids. The germline gives CDR1 MNHNS, CDR2 SASEGT. V lost 2 bases and J lost 6; bases outside the gene matches: 4.